Shown below are 5 T cell receptor beta chains from a single sample sequenced in a study of early T cells in non-severe SARS-CoV-2 infection. From the 5' RACE reads, TCRdb called clonotypes with MiXCR, one entry per CDR3 protein. The table has about 80,000 distinct CDR3 sequences, approximately 12% seen once. The sequenced material came from whole blood. The source is an adult who was a healthcare worker with PCR-confirmed SARS-CoV-2 infection or an uninfected control (not recorded which).

The CDR3 sequence is CASTLALQKTQYF. The DNA of the CDR3 is TGTGCCAGCACCCTGGCCCTACAAAAGACCCAGTACTTC. The chain combines TRBV2 with TRBJ2-5; no definite D call. CDR3 length equals 13 residues. V lost 7 bases to trimming and J lost 6 bases, with 15 bases between them. The germline CDR1 and CDR2 sequences are SNHLY and FYNNEI.

This clonotype was seen a few times. Here the CDR3 reads CASSLGGGSGNTIYF. The CDR3 DNA is TGCGCCAGCAGCTTGGGCGGGGGTTCTGGAAACACCATATATTTT. The gene calls are TRBV5-1 and TRBJ1-3; tentatively, D is TRBD1 (5 bases). Trimming removed 0 bases at V and 1 base at J, with 8 bases between. Per germline, CDR1 SGHRS and CDR2 YFSETQ. This CDR3 region has 15 residues.

This clonotype was detected many times. V usage is TRBV20-1 and J usage is TRBJ2-7, with TRBD2 matching 7 bases. Germline V gives CDR1 DFQATT, CDR2 SNEGSKA (reference sequence). The length of the CDR3 is 13 residues. After removal of 1 base from V and 4 bases from J, the junction contained 4 bases not matched to a gene. The CDR3 here is CSARGGGGYEQYF. CDR3 in DNA: TGCAGTGCTAGAGGTGGGGGGGGTTACGAGCAGTACTTC.

The V gene is TRBV15, the J gene TRBJ1-4, with unresolved D. Trimming removed 3 bases at V and 7 bases at J, with 15 bases between. Germline CDR1 is LNHNV and CDR2 is YYDKDF (reference sequence). There are 15 residues in the CDR3. DNA of the CDR3: TGTGCCACCAGCAGCATGATTGGTGGTGGTGAAAAACTGTTTTTT. Its protein is CATSSMIGGGEKLFF.

The V call is TRBV11-2, the J call TRBJ2-1; D call uncertain. V shed 5 bases and J shed 10 bases, with 9 bases lying between them. This CDR3 contains 11 residues. The V gene's germline CDR1 is SGHAT and CDR2 FQNNGV. The CDR3 is CASSPFYEQFF. The CDR3 DNA follows: TGTGCCAGCAGCCCGTTCTACGAGCAGTTCTTC.